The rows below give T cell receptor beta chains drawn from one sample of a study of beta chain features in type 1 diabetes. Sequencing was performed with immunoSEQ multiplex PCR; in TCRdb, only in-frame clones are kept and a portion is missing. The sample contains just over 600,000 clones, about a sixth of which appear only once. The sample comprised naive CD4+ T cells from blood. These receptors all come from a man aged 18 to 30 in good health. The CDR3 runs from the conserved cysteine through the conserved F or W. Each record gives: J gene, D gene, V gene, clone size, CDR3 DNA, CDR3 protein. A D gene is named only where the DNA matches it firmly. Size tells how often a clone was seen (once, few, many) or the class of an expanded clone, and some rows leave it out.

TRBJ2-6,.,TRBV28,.,TGTGCCAGCAGTTTAGCCGGGCAGCTACTCTCTGGGGCCAACGTCCTGACTTTC,CASSLAGQLLSGANVLTF
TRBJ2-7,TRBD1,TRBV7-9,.,TGTGCCAGCAGCTTATGGGCAGGGGGCTCCTACGAGCAGTACTTC,CASSLWAGGSYEQYF
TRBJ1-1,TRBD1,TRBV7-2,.,TGTGCCAGCAGCTTGGACAGGGGGCCTTTTACTGAAGCTTTCTTT,CASSLDRGPFTEAFF
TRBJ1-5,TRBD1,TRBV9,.,TGTGCCAGCAGCGTAGGACAGGGGGCGAATCAGCCCCAGCATTTT,CASSVGQGANQPQHF
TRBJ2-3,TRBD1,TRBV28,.,TGTGCCAGCAGTGCTTTCAGGGGGCTATGGAGCACAGATACGCAGTATTTT,CASSAFRGLWSTDTQYF
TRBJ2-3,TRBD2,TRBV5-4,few,TGTGCCAGCAGCCCCCCGACTAGCGGGAGGTCTGGTACGCAGTATTTT,CASSPPTSGRSGTQYF
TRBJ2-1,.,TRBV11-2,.,TGTGCCAGCAGCTTCTATGACAAGATTGTGCAGTTCTTC,CASSFYDKIVQFF
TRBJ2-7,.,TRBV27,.,TGTGCCAGCAGTGAGGGGGGGCCTTCCTACGAGCAGTACTTC,CASSEGGPSYEQYF
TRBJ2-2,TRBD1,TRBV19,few,TGTGCCACCCACAGGGGGCTGAACACCGGGGAGCTGTTTTTT,CATHRGLNTGELFF
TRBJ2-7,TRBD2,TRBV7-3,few,TGTGCCAGCAGCTTAACCGGACTAGCGGACTCCTACGAGCAGTACTTC,CASSLTGLADSYEQYF
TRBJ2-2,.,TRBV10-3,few,TGTGCCATCAGTGATCAGGGGTACACCGGGGAGCTGTTTTTT,CAISDQGYTGELFF
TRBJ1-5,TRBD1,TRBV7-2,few,TGTGCCAGCAGCTTCCGGGACAGGGTGCGTCAGCCCCAGCATTTT,CASSFRDRVRQPQHF
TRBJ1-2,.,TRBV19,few,TGTGCCAGTAGCCAATCCACCCGGTGGTACACCTTC,CASSQSTRWYTF
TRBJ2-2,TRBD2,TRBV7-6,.,TGTGCCAGCAGCACACGACTAGCGGGAGGGCGTGGCACCGGGGAGCTGTTTTTT,CASSTRLAGGRGTGELFF
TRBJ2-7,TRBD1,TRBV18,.,TGTGCCAGCTCACCCGACAGGGGTACCTACGAGCAGTACTTC,CASSPDRGTYEQYF
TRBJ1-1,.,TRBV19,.,TGTGCCAGTAGGACAGGCACCCTAAACACTGAAGCTTTCTTT,CASRTGTLNTEAFF
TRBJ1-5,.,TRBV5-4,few,TGTGCCAGCAGCTCTCATCAGCCCCAGCATTTT,CASSSHQPQHF
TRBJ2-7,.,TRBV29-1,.,TGCAGCGTCGGACGGGTGGGGGTCTACGAGCAGTACTTC,CSVGRVGVYEQYF
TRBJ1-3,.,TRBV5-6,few,TGTGCCAGCAGCTATGGTCCCGGCCCATACTCTGGAAACACCATATATTTT,CASSYGPGPYSGNTIYF
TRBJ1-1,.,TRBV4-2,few,TGTGCCAGCAGCCAAGCCGTTGAAGCTTTCTTT,CASSQAVEAFF
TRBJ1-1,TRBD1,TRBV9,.,TGTGCCAGCAGCCCCAAGGGACAGGGGGCTATCTGGAACACTGAAGCTTTCTTT,CASSPKGQGAIWNTEAFF
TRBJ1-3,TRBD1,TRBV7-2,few,TGTGCCAGCAGCCCCCGGGACAGGGGGAACACCATATATTTT,CASSPRDRGNTIYF
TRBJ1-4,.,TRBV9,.,TGTGCCAGCAGCTCAACGACAGGTCTTAATGAAAAACTGTTTTTT,CASSSTTGLNEKLFF
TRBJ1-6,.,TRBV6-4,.,TGTGCCAGCAGTAAAGACAGGAGCTCCTATAATTCACCCCTCCACTTT,CASSKDRSSYNSPLHF
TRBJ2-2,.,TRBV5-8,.,TGTGCCAGCAGAAACAGGAACACCGGGGAGCTGTTTTTT,CASRNRNTGELFF
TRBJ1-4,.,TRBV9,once,TGTGCCAGCAGCCTTAGAGAGGGTTGGGATGAAAAACTGTTTTTT,CASSLREGWDEKLFF
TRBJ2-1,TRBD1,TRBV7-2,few,TGTGCCAGCAGCAACAGATTGGGACAGGGCAATGAGCAGTTCTTC,CASSNRLGQGNEQFF
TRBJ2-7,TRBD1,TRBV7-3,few,TGTGCCAGCAGCCCGATGACAGGGACATACGAGCAGTACTTC,CASSPMTGTYEQYF
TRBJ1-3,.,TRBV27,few,TGTGCCAGCAGGCGCGGAAACACCATATATTTT,CASRRGNTIYF
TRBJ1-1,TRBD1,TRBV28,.,TGTGCCAGCAATCCTCCGGGACAGGGATGGACTGAAGCTTTCTTT,CASNPPGQGWTEAFF